One sample yielded the 27 T cell receptor beta chains listed below, sequenced in a study of glioma-infiltrating T cells. The iRepertoire nested amplicon-rescue multiplex PCR amplified TCR alpha and beta CDR3s from RNA. One entry per CDR3 protein results from TCRdb running MiXCR on the multiplex PCR reads. The repertoire holds approximately 110,000 distinct CDR3 sequences, with approximately 25% as singletons. Sequencing was performed on glioma tissue, nonneoplastic brain tissue, or PBMCs (not recorded which). The receptors derive from a human donor with low-grade glioma or glioblastoma, undergoing nonglioma brain surgery, or in good health (not recorded which).

On this clonotype itself: This may stem from a read error, because a much larger clone lies one nucleotide away. V and J are TRBV6-6 and TRBJ2-5; 13 bases align to TRBD2. Germline V gene data show CDR1 as MNHNY and CDR2 as SVGAGI (reference sequence). The CDR3 runs 15 residues. The DNA of the CDR3 is TGTGCCAGCAGCGGGACTAGCGGGGCCCAAGAGACCAAGTACTTC. This gives the protein CASSGTSGAQETKYF.

V usage is TRBV4-1 and J usage is TRBJ2-7; 10 bases match TRBD2. Germline V lookup: CDR1 MGHRA, CDR2 YSYEKL. This CDR3 is built from 16 residues. Trimming cost V 0 bases and J 4 bases; bases outside gene matches: 6. Here the CDR3 reads CASSQENPSGSYEQYF. The CDR3 region has the DNA TGCGCCAGCAGCCAAGAAAACCCTAGCGGGAGTTACGAGCAGTACTTC.

This clonotype was recorded many times. The V call is TRBV11-1, the J call TRBJ2-7, with D maybe TRBD1 (5 bases). Trimming took 1 base from V and 6 from J, leaving 13 bases between them. The CDR3 extends over 14 amino acids. CDR1 is SGHAT, CDR2 FQDESV, per germline (reference sequence). CDR3 DNA sequence: TGTGCCAGCAGCTTAGGAGGCAGGGCCGGCGAGCAGTACTTC. Amino acids: CASSLGGRAGEQYF.

As to this clonotype: The CDR3 does not end in the conserved phenylalanine or tryptophan, so this is likely a read error. The chain uses TRBV12-3 or TRBV12-4 and TRBJ2-5; 14 bases match TRBD2. The CDR3 spans 18 residues. The V and J ends lost 7 bases and 0 bases, in that order; junction bases with no gene match: 10. CDR3 sequence (DNA): TGTGCCAGCAACCCCGGGACTAGCGGGAGAAGGTACCAAGAGACCCAGTACCTC. As protein: CASNPGTSGRRYQETQYL.

This clonotype was picked up many times. V and J are TRBV29-1 and TRBJ2-3; D not resolved. V was clipped by 6 bases and J by 2 bases, with 9 bases between them. This CDR3 comprises 12 residues. The V gene's germline CDR1 is SQVTM and CDR2 ANQGSEA. The CDR3 reads CSVAEYTDTQYF. The CDR3 region has the DNA TGCAGCGTGGCGGAGTACACAGATACGCAGTATTTT.

The chain employs TRBV5-1 and TRBJ2-7; D is undetermined. The length of the CDR3 is 14 residues. V was shortened by 2 bases and J by 5 bases, with 14 bases between the two germline ends. In germline, CDR1 is SGHRS, CDR2 YFSETQ. CDR3 in DNA: TGCGCCAGCAGCTTCGGCCAAATCAAAGACGAGCAGTACTTC. Its protein is CASSFGQIKDEQYF.

This chain connects TRBV11-2 to TRBJ2-5; tentatively, D is TRBD1 (6 bases). The length of the CDR3 is 14 residues. Per the germline V gene, CDR1 is SGHAT and CDR2 is FQNNGV. Trimming cost V 5 bases and J 2 bases, with 12 bases left between them. The CDR3 sequence: CASSLSDRQETQYF. CDR3 in DNA: TGTGCCAGCAGCCTCTCGGACAGACAAGAGACCCAGTACTTC.

The sample holds many counts of this clonotype. The CDR3 loop reads CASSERPERGHPQETQYF. The CDR3 region has the DNA TGTGCCAGCAGTGAACGGCCCGAGAGGGGGCACCCACAAGAGACCCAGTACTTC. V gene TRBV25-1 combines with J gene TRBJ2-5; 7 nucleotides line up with TRBD1. V lost 2 bases, J lost 2 bases, and 14 bases stayed unmatched. CDR1 is MGHDK, CDR2 SYGVNS, per germline. The CDR3 contains 18 residues.

This clonotype was recorded many times. CDR3 sequence reads: CASSYGQINEKLFF. The CDR3 region has the DNA TGTGCCAGCAGTTACGGGCAGATTAATGAAAAACTGTTTTTT. The V call is TRBV6-6, the J call TRBJ1-4; D not certain. The germline V gene has CDR1 MNHNY and CDR2 SVGAGI (reference sequence). CDR3 size: 14 residues. V shed 2 bases and J shed 4 bases, with 8 bases lying between them.

This clonotype has a count of ten or more. The chain couples TRBV7-2 to TRBJ2-5; 9 bases are shared with TRBD2. Trimming removed 5 bases from V and 3 bases from J; junction bases left unmatched: 7. In germline, CDR1 is SGHTA, CDR2 FQGNSA. The CDR3 has 15 residues. CDR3 bases: TGTGCCAGCAGCGTGGCGGGACTAGCAGAAGAGACCCAGTACTTC. Protein: CASSVAGLAEETQYF.

At least ten counts were recorded for this clonotype. This sequence joins TRBV3-1 and TRBJ2-4; 10 bases line up with TRBD2. Germline CDR1 reads LGHDT; CDR2 reads YNNKEL (reference sequence). V was pared by 0 bases and J by 9 bases, with 5 bases of the junction left unmatched. The CDR3 length is 15 residues. The CDR3 loop reads CASSQDTSGAPIQYF. CDR3 sequence (DNA): TGTGCCAGCAGCCAAGATACTAGCGGGGCCCCCATTCAGTACTTC.

J is TRBJ1-2 and V is TRBV4-3; no reliable D call. The CDR3 sequence is 13 residues long. Trimming pared 0 bases from V and 6 bases from J, leaving 8 bases between. Germline V gene lookup returns CDR1 LGHNA and CDR2 YSLEER. The CDR3 coding sequence is TGCGCCAGCAGCCAAGAGGGGTTCAATGGCTACACCTTC. It specifies CASSQEGFNGYTF.

Ten or more counts support this clonotype. This rearrangement joins TRBV27 to TRBJ1-6, with 9 nucleotides matching TRBD1. Germline lookup yields CDR1 MNHEY and CDR2 SMNVEV (reference sequence). V trimming: 4 bases; J trimming: 3 bases; junction bases outside the gene matches: 1. The CDR3 covers 15 residues. The CDR3 region is CASSSTGGYNSPLHF. The CDR3 DNA reads as TGTGCCAGCAGTTCGACAGGGGGCTATAATTCACCCCTCCACTTT.

This clonotype was counted at least ten times. The chain couples TRBV6-6 to TRBJ1-2; D not resolved. V lost 2 bases and J 4 bases, leaving 14 bases between the germline ends. CDR3 length equals 15 residues. Germline V gives CDR1 MNHNY, CDR2 SVGAGI (reference sequence). In DNA form, the CDR3 reads TGTGCCAGCAGTTACGCACGGACGGTCTTCTATGGCTACACCTTC. Translation gives CASSYARTVFYGYTF.

This clonotype was picked up many times. The chain employs TRBV27 and TRBJ1-1; D remains unclear. Looked up from germline, CDR1 is MNHEY and CDR2 is SMNVEV (reference sequence). The length of the CDR3 is 14 residues. Trimming pared 5 bases from V and 0 bases from J, leaving 10 bases between. The DNA for the CDR3 is TGTGCCAGCAGTCCAAGGGCGCTGAACACTGAAGCTTTCTTT. Translating it yields CASSPRALNTEAFF.

This clonotype was picked up a small number of times. The chain uses TRBV12-3 or TRBV12-4 and TRBJ2-1; 10 bases are a match to TRBD2. Germline trimming cut 7 bases from V and 2 bases from J; bases unmatched to any gene: 5. This CDR3 is built from 15 residues. The CDR3 nucleotides are TGTGCCAGCACCCCGACTAGCGGGCCCTACAATGAGCAGTTCTTC. Encoded protein: CASTPTSGPYNEQFF.

This chain connects TRBV29-1 to TRBJ1-5; a possible D gene is TRBD1 (6 bases). Germline V gene data show CDR1 as SQVTM and CDR2 as ANQGSEA. V was shortened by 2 bases and J by 5 bases, with 19 bases between the two germline ends. The CDR3 has 16 amino acids. The CDR3 sequence: CSVEKGAGTFHQPQHF. CDR3 sequence (DNA): TGCAGCGTTGAAAAAGGGGCCGGGACATTCCATCAGCCCCAGCATTTT.

For this clonotype: A single base separates this from a much larger clone, so it may be a read error. It is likely a read error, because the conserved phenylalanine at the end of the CDR3 is missing. This chain joins TRBV12-3 or TRBV12-4 and TRBJ2-7; D perhaps matches TRBD2 (5 bases). Trimming took off 4 bases at V and 1 base at J, with 8 bases between the two ends. The CDR3 runs 13 residues. CDR3 nucleotides: TGTGCCAGCAGTTCTCGAGGGTCCTACGAGCAGTACCTC. Amino acids: CASSSRGSYEQYL.

This clonotype appeared many times. In nucleotides, the CDR3 is TGCGCCAGCACCCATCTAGCGGGAGTGACAGATACGCAGTATTTT. Encoded protein: CASTHLAGVTDTQYF. The V call is TRBV10-2, the J call TRBJ2-3, with 10 bases that match TRBD2. Germline V gene data show CDR1 as WSHSY and CDR2 as SAAADI. This CDR3 has 15 residues. J lost 3 bases, V lost 7 bases, and 7 bases had no gene match.

This clonotype was seen at least ten times. The rearrangement joins TRBV7-9 to TRBJ1-1, with TRBD1 matching 8 bases. V trimming: 6 bases; J trimming: 5 bases; junction bases outside the gene matches: 5. Germline CDR1 is SEHNR and CDR2 is FQNEAQ (reference sequence). The CDR3 sequence is 13 residues long. CDR3 protein: CASSSYRGTEAFF. The CDR3 DNA is TGTGCCAGCAGTAGTTACAGGGGGACTGAAGCTTTCTTT.

This clonotype was found many times. The chain combines TRBV7-2 with TRBJ1-2; TRBD1 is a possible D gene (5 bases). The CDR3 sequence is 14 residues long. The V and J ends lost 3 bases and 8 bases respectively, with 16 bases between them. Germline values: CDR1 SGHTA, CDR2 FQGNSA. CDR3 amino acids: CASSLAGTGSGYTF. CDR3 nucleotide sequence: TGTGCCAGCAGCTTGGCCGGGACGGGGAGCGGCTACACCTTC.

As for this clonotype: A read error may explain this, as a much larger clone is one base away. In this CDR3 the conserved last residue, phenylalanine or tryptophan, is missing, so a read error is likely. The V call is TRBV7-2, the J call TRBJ2-7, with a possible D match to TRBD2 (5 bases). Germline CDR1 reads SGHTA; CDR2 reads FQGNSA. Trimming cost V 0 bases and J 6 bases, with 15 bases left between them. This CDR3 has 15 residues. Written as DNA, the CDR3 is TGTGCCAGCAGCTTAGCCTCTGACCAGGACTCCGAGCAGTACCTC. Protein sequence: CASSLASDQDSEQYL.

In regard to this clonotype: This sequence may be a read error, since a much larger clone differs from it by one base. The chain has TRBV6-2 or TRBV6-3 and TRBJ1-4, with a weak D call TRBD1 (5 bases). V lost 10 bases and J lost 5, with 11 bases in between. The CDR3 is 12 residues long. Germline loops: CDR1 MNHEY, CDR2 SVGEGT. CDR3 nucleotides: TGTGCCACCGGGGGAAGGAATGAAAAACTGTTTTTT. It translates to CATGGRNEKLFF.

This clonotype was counted many times. The rearrangement joins TRBV6-1 to TRBJ2-1; 7 bases line up with TRBD2. The germline V gene encodes CDR1 MNHNS and CDR2 SASEGT. This CDR3 has 14 amino acids. After removal of 7 bases from V and 7 bases from J, the junction contained 10 bases not matched to a gene. This CDR3 reads CASTPGLVRNEQFF. In nucleotides, the CDR3 is TGTGCCAGCACCCCCGGACTAGTAAGGAATGAGCAGTTCTTC.

This clonotype came up many times. V is TRBV7-9 and J is TRBJ2-7; no reliable D call. Trimming took 5 bases from V and 5 from J, leaving 13 bases between them. The CDR3 contains 13 residues. Germline values: CDR1 SEHNR, CDR2 FQNEAQ (reference sequence). CDR3 DNA sequence: TGTGCCAGCAGCCCTGGGAACAGCGACGAGCAGTACTTC. Translated, it gives CASSPGNSDEQYF.

The sample holds many counts of this clonotype. This rearrangement joins TRBV28 to TRBJ2-3, with TRBD2 identical over 8 bases. Germline assignment: CDR1 MDHEN and CDR2 SYDVKM. The J segment lost 1 base and the V segment lost 7 bases, leaving 7 bases of the junction unmatched. There are 15 residues in the CDR3. CDR3 loop: CASNPPGGGTDTQYF. DNA of the CDR3: TGTGCCAGCAACCCACCCGGGGGGGGCACAGATACGCAGTATTTT.

This chain joins TRBV30 and TRBJ1-1; D gene unclear. The V and J ends lost 2 bases and 9 bases respectively, with 13 bases between them. Germline lookup yields CDR1 GTSNPN and CDR2 SVGIG (reference sequence). The CDR3 consists of 12 residues. CDR3 residues: CAWSMDLRKAFF. CDR3 nucleotides: TGTGCCTGGAGTATGGATTTGCGTAAAGCTTTCTTT. Combining the CDR3 with reference TRBV30 and TRBJ1-1 gives the whole variable domain SQTIHQWPATLVQPVGSPLSLECTVEGTSNPNLYWYRQAAGRGLQLLFYSVGIGQISSEVPQNLSASRPQDRQFILSSKKLLLSDSGFYLCAWSMDLRKAFFGQGTRLTVV.